A single sample is the source of the 27 T cell receptor beta chains below, sequenced in a study of cytomegalovirus exposure and HLA in healthy donors. The primer mix had 60 Vbeta and 13 Jbeta primers. The assay was immunoSEQ multiplex PCR, and TCRdb's table has in-frame clones only and misses some. This sample's table reports about 88,000 clones. Sample: PBMCs. The receptors stem from a girl aged 10 to 17 in good health and CMV-seropositive.

The chain has TRBV4-1 and TRBJ1-6; no reliable D call. Trimming took 0 bases from V and 7 from J, leaving 16 bases between them. CDR3 length equals 17 residues. Germline V gene lookup returns CDR1 MGHRA and CDR2 YSYEKL. The CDR3: CASSQDPPATGNSPLHF. CDR3 DNA sequence: TGCGCCAGCAGCCAAGATCCCCCGGCCACGGGGAATTCACCCCTCCACTTT.

V and J are TRBV5-6 and TRBJ2-7, with 7 bases aligning to TRBD2. This CDR3 region has 16 residues. CDR1 is SGHDT and CDR2 is YYEEEE in the germline V gene. V was clipped by 4 bases and J by 3 bases; unmatched bases: 13. CDR3 protein: CASSPRAAGDRYEQYV. CDR3 nucleotides: TGTGCCAGCAGCCCCAGGGCGGCGGGGGACCGCTACGAGCAGTACGTC.

The chain joins TRBV30 to TRBJ2-5; D might be TRBD2 (6 bases). Germline loops: CDR1 GTSNPN, CDR2 SVGIG (reference sequence). Trimming pared 7 bases from V and 2 bases from J, leaving 11 bases between. The CDR3 runs to 12 residues. The CDR3: CASWDSQETQYF. Written as DNA, the CDR3 is TGTGCCTCCTGGGACTCTCAAGAGACCCAGTACTTC.

This chain connects TRBV6-5 to TRBJ1-3; 9 nucleotides match TRBD1. The V and J ends lost 2 bases and 2 bases, in that order; junction bases with no gene match: 4. Germline values: CDR1 MNHEY, CDR2 SVGAGI. The CDR3 length is 16 residues. The CDR3 protein is CASSYAGTGTGNTIYF. The CDR3 bases are TGTGCCAGCAGTTACGCCGGGACAGGGACTGGAAACACCATATATTTT.

Comments on this clone: Other DNA sequences within the sample encode an identical CDR3. The CDR3 reads CASSPSQEDEQFF. The CDR3 DNA sequence: TGTGCCAGCTCACCGAGTCAGGAAGATGAGCAGTTCTTC. The chain carries TRBV18 and TRBJ2-1, with unresolved D. Per germline, CDR1 KGHSH and CDR2 LQKENI. The CDR3 totals 13 residues. Trimming removed 3 bases from V and 8 bases from J, with 11 bases in between.

The J gene is TRBJ1-1, the V gene TRBV9; D not certain. This CDR3 has 15 amino acids. CDR1 is SGDLS and CDR2 is YYNGEE in the germline V gene. Trimming took 5 bases from V and 7 from J, leaving 21 bases between them. CDR3 amino acids: CASRPPVTPGFEAFF. DNA for the CDR3: TGTGCCAGCAGACCTCCGGTGACACCAGGATTTGAAGCTTTCTTT.

This clone is called medium-sized based on its frequency. The chain joins TRBV11-2 to TRBJ2-7; 9 positions agree with TRBD2. The V gene's germline CDR1 is SGHAT and CDR2 FQNNGV. This CDR3 is built from 18 residues. J gave up 0 bases and V 4 bases, and 13 bases lay outside the gene matches. The CDR3 DNA follows: TGTGCCAGCAGCTCACTGATAGTAGCGGGGGACAACTCCTACGAGCAGTACTTC. Amino acid sequence: CASSSLIVAGDNSYEQYF.

V usage is TRBV21-1 and J usage is TRBJ2-5; TRBD2 is taken as the D call from the table, unchecked against the DNA. TRBV21-1 is a pseudogene locus. The CDR3 has 16 amino acids. CDR3 coding DNA: TGTGCCAGCAGCAAAGGGGCGGGGGGGTGGCGGGAGACCCAGTACTTC. Protein sequence: CASSKGAGGWRETQYF.

This sequence joins TRBV29-1 and TRBJ2-3; weak D call: TRBD1 (6 bases). Between the trimmed V and J ends, which lost 4 bases and 3 bases, there was a span of 11 bases. From germline, CDR1 is SQVTM and CDR2 ANQGSEA. There are 13 residues in the CDR3. In DNA, the CDR3 is TGCAGCGTTGCAGGGGCTTGGACAGATACGCAGTATTTT. Translating gives CSVAGAWTDTQYF.

CDR3 DNA sequence: TGCGCCAGCAGCTTGGCCGGAGGGGCTGGCGAGCAGTACTTC. It is translated as CASSLAGGAGEQYF. The V gene is TRBV5-1, the J gene TRBJ2-7, with D maybe TRBD2 (6 bases). V was pared by 0 bases and J by 6 bases, with 13 bases between. Germline CDR1 is SGHRS and CDR2 is YFSETQ. The CDR3 extends over 14 amino acids.

The chain recombines TRBV7-9 with TRBJ1-4, with 10 positions matching TRBD1. Germline loops: CDR1 SEHNR, CDR2 FQNEAQ (reference sequence). With V trimmed by 4 bases and J by 9 bases, 11 bases remained unmatched. CDR3 length equals 16 residues. The CDR3 is CASSYAIGTGAQKLFF. The CDR3, as DNA: TGTGCCAGCAGCTACGCCATCGGGACAGGGGCTCAAAAACTGTTTTTT. The complete variable domain, with remaining parts taken from reference TRBV7-9 and TRBJ1-4, reads DTGVSQNPRHKITKRGQNVTFRCDPISEHNRLYWYRQTLGQGPEFLTYFQNEAQLEKSRLLSDRFSAERPKGSFSTLEIQRTEQGDSAMYLCASSYAIGTGAQKLFFGSGTQLSVL.

This rearrangement joins TRBV5-4 to TRBJ2-1; maybe TRBD2 (5 bases). Per the germline V gene, CDR1 is SGHNT and CDR2 is YYREEE (reference sequence). The V gene lost 4 bases and the J gene lost 4 bases, with 18 bases spanning the gap. The CDR3 is 16 amino acids. CDR3 in DNA: TGTGCCAGCAGCCCACACCCCCAGGACTCGTACAATGAGCAGTTCTTC. It encodes CASSPHPQDSYNEQFF.

The gene calls are TRBV7-9 and TRBJ2-3, with 7 bases aligning to TRBD1. The CDR3 consists of 16 residues. Trimming took 2 bases from V and 4 from J; bases not matched to a gene: 9. CDR1 is SEHNR, CDR2 FQNEAQ, per germline (reference sequence). CDR3 in DNA: TGTGCCAGCAGCTTATCGAGAGGGGGCGACGCAGATACGCAGTATTTT. Translation gives CASSLSRGGDADTQYF.

This sequence joins TRBV9 and TRBJ1-1; D might be TRBD1 (6 bases). Per germline, CDR1 SGDLS and CDR2 YYNGEE. With 4 bases removed from V and 1 base from J, the gap between germline ends came to 14 bases. The CDR3 has 15 amino acids. The CDR3, as DNA: TGTGCCAGCAGCCCCAGGACAGTCCAGAACACTGAAGCTTTCTTT. This gives the protein CASSPRTVQNTEAFF.

The CDR3 DNA sequence: TGTGCCAGCTACCCCGGGGGTAGCTCCTACGAGCAGTACGTC. Translation gives CASYPGGSSYEQYV. The V call is TRBV6-5, the J call TRBJ2-7; D possibly corresponds to TRBD2 (6 bases). The CDR3 loop spans 14 amino acids. Germline CDR1 is MNHEY and CDR2 is SVGAGI. V gave up 8 bases and J gave up 0 bases, with 14 bases separating them.

A word on this clone: This sample includes further DNA sequences coding for the same CDR3. The chain links TRBV18 to TRBJ2-5, with D perhaps TRBD1 (6 bases). Trimming pared 3 bases from V and 5 bases from J, leaving 10 bases between. The germline V gene has CDR1 KGHSH and CDR2 LQKENI. The CDR3 has 13 residues. This chain's CDR3 is CASSPGTRETQYF. CDR3 bases: TGTGCCAGCTCACCTGGGACAAGGGAGACCCAGTACTTC.

The chain combines TRBV5-1 with TRBJ2-5, with 8 bases fitting TRBD2. With V trimmed by 4 bases and J by 1 base, 3 bases remained unmatched. The length of the CDR3 is 14 residues. Germline V gene sequence: CDR1 SGHRS, CDR2 YFSETQ. DNA for the CDR3: TGCGCCAGCAGCCCGGGAGGGGCCCAAGAGACCCAGTACTTC. This translates into CASSPGGAQETQYF. The full variable domain, in which reference TRBV5-1 and TRBJ2-5 provide the parts outside the CDR3, is KAGVTQTPRYLIKTRGQQVTLSCSPISGHRSVSWYQQTPGQGLQFLFEYFSETQRNKGNFPGRFSGRQFSNSRSEMNVSTLELGDSALYLCASSPGGAQETQYFGPGTRLLVL.

The chain carries TRBV4-3 and TRBJ2-1; tentative D call: TRBD1 (6 bases). Trimming stripped 1 base from V and 5 bases from J, with 12 bases between. Germline V gives CDR1 LGHNA, CDR2 YSLEER. The CDR3 totals 15 residues. CDR3 sequence (DNA): TGCGCCAGCAGCCAAGGACAGGTTCTTAACAATGAGCAGTTCTTC. Its translation: CASSQGQVLNNEQFF.

The CDR3 DNA reads as TGTGCCAGTCGCCAAAACAGCCAGGGGGGATACTACGAGCAGTACTTC. This encodes CASRQNSQGGYYEQYF. The chain uses TRBV19 and TRBJ2-7; D perhaps matches TRBD1 (7 bases). V dropped 8 bases and J dropped 3 bases, with 23 bases sitting between them. The CDR3 runs to 16 residues. The germline V gene has CDR1 LNHDA and CDR2 SQIVND (reference sequence).

The genes are TRBV6-4 and TRBJ2-2; D call uncertain. V was pared by 0 bases and J by 1 base, with 6 bases between. This CDR3 contains 15 residues. Germline values: CDR1 MRHNA, CDR2 SNTAGT. The CDR3 DNA follows: TGTGCCAGCAGTGACTCGACTGGGAACACCGGGGAGCTGTTTTTT. As protein: CASSDSTGNTGELFF.

V is TRBV7-9 and J is TRBJ2-3; no clear D gene. Germline V gives CDR1 SEHNR, CDR2 FQNEAQ (reference sequence). The V gene lost 4 bases and the J gene lost 0 bases, with 11 bases spanning the gap. The length of the CDR3 is 15 residues. The CDR3 bases are TGTGCCAGCAGCTCCGGTGCATATAGCACAGATACGCAGTATTTT. This codes for CASSSGAYSTDTQYF.

J is TRBJ2-2 and V is TRBV5-6; D ambiguous. CDR1 SGHDT and CDR2 YYEEEE come from the germline V gene. Trimming cost V 5 bases and J 7 bases, with 15 bases left between them. The CDR3 sequence is 14 residues long. DNA of the CDR3: TGTGCCAGCAGTCCACTCGCGTACGTCGGGGAGCTGTTTTTT. It codes for CASSPLAYVGELFF.

CDR3 loop: CASSLDRVEEKLFF. As DNA, the CDR3 is TGTGCCAGCAGCTTAGACAGGGTAGAAGAAAAACTGTTTTTT. The genes are TRBV7-2 and TRBJ1-4, with a possible D match to TRBD1 (6 bases). Germline V lookup: CDR1 SGHTA, CDR2 FQGNSA. Trimming cost V 1 base and J 8 bases, with 11 bases left between them. The CDR3 sequence is 14 residues long.

CDR3 nucleotide sequence: TGCGCCAGCAGTTTCCCCGGAACAGGGGGCTATCCCTACTATGGCTACACCTTC. Residues: CASSFPGTGGYPYYGYTF. V and J are TRBV5-1 and TRBJ1-2, with TRBD1 matching 9 bases. The CDR3 extends over 18 amino acids. The trim removed 5 bases at V and 3 bases at J, leaving 17 bases unmatched. Germline V gene sequence: CDR1 SGHRS, CDR2 YFSETQ.

The chain is built from TRBV4-1 and TRBJ2-5; 13 nucleotides align to TRBD2. Germline V gene sequence: CDR1 MGHRA, CDR2 YSYEKL. The CDR3 contains 17 residues. The junction had 5 bases not matched to a gene; V was cut back by 0 bases and J by 4 bases. DNA for the CDR3: TGCGCCAGCAGCCAAGACCGGACTAGCGGGGGACGAGAGACCCAGTACTTC. It yields the protein CASSQDRTSGGRETQYF.

CDR3 loop: CAWSPGSHYGYTF. The CDR3 DNA sequence: TGTGCCTGGAGTCCAGGATCCCATTATGGCTACACCTTC. This rearrangement joins TRBV30 to TRBJ1-2; D call uncertain. The ends were cut back, 2 bases at V and 5 bases at J, with 12 bases in the middle. Germline loops: CDR1 GTSNPN, CDR2 SVGIG (reference sequence). CDR3 size: 13 residues. The entire variable domain, with the rest obtained from reference TRBV30 and TRBJ1-2, is as follows: SQTIHQWPATLVQPVGSPLSLECTVEGTSNPNLYWYRQAAGRGLQLLFYSVGIGQISSEVPQNLSASRPQDRQFILSSKKLLLSDSGFYLCAWSPGSHYGYTFGSGTRLTVV.

The chain links TRBV27 to TRBJ1-1, with a tentative D call TRBD1 (5 bases). Germline CDR1 is MNHEY and CDR2 is SMNVEV (reference sequence). This CDR3 comprises 13 residues. V dropped 6 bases and J dropped 5 bases, with 13 bases sitting between them. The chain's CDR3 is CASRPSGFTEAFF. The DNA of the CDR3 is TGTGCCAGCAGGCCATCAGGGTTTACTGAAGCTTTCTTT.